The T cell receptor (beta chain) described here comes from a study of graft-versus-host responses after intestinal transplantation. Study-wide results and limits: GvH clone levels peaked in circulation, and this peak was associated with early post-transplant HvG declines.

This clone was picked up a small number of times. Repertoires were generated with immunoSEQ multiplex PCR, while TCRdb's copy carries only in-frame clones and drops some. The table includes about 25,000 clones, around 40% detected once. The CDR3 runs 18 residues. V trimming: 4 bases; J trimming: 0 bases; junction bases outside the gene matches: 7. Germline V gives CDR1 LGHNA, CDR2 YNFKEQ. This TCR was recovered from a human patient who received an intestinal transplant. This sequence joins TRBV4-2 and TRBJ2-3, with 13 bases that match TRBD2. Sequenced here: alloreactive CD4+ T cells from a mixed lymphocyte reaction culture, sampled before intestinal transplant. This sample's subset: CFSE-low proliferating T cells sorted from roughly 6-day pre-transplant mixed lymphocyte reaction (GvH or HvG direction). The DNA of the CDR3 is TGTGCCAGCAGCCGCGGACTAGCGGGGGTACCTAGCACAGATACGCAGTATTTT. This codes for CASSRGLAGVPSTDTQYF.